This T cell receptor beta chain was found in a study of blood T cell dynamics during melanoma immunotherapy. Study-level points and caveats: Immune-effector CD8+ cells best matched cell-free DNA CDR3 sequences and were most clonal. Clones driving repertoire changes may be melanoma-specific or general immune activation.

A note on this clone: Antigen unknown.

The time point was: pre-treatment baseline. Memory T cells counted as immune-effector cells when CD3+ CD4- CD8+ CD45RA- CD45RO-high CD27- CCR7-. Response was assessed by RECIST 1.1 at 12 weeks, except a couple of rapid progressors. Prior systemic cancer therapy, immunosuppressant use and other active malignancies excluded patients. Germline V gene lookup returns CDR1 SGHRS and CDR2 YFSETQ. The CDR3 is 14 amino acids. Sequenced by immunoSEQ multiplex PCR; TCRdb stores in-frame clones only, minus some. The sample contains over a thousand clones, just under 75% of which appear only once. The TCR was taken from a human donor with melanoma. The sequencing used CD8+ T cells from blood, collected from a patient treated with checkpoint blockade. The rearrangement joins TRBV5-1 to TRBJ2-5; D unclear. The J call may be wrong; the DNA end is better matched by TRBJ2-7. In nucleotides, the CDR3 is TGCGCCAGCAGCTTGGAAGGCAGCTCCTACGAGCAGTACTTC. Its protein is CASSLEGSSYEQYF.